These 14 T cell receptor beta chains were all obtained from the same sample, sequenced in a study of regulatory T cells in long-lasting Graves disease (dated by TCRdb to the early 2020s). To prepare the library, multiplex PCR was applied. Sequencing took place on an Illumina HiSeq 4000. iRepertoire HTBI primers and Arm-PCR amplification of CDR3 regions were used to construct TCR beta libraries. The public reads were reprocessed in TCRdb via fastp at Q25 and MiXCR, keeping in-frame beta chains. Rows are unified per CDR3 protein, each entry keeping the most common DNA and genes. In all, the sample holds more than 400,000 distinct CDR3 sequences, and roughly 17% of those were seen once. The ten largest clones take up roughly 10% of the sample. The time point label of this sample denotes: newly diagnosed GD, antithyroid drugs for less than 3 months. RNA was extracted from PBMCs in TRIzol for both TCR sequencing and RNA sequencing.

The sample was also reused in another study, on T cells in Graves' hyperthyroidism and ophthalmopathy.

The sequencing used peripheral blood mononuclear cells (PBMCs), collected at new diagnosis, from a patient treated with antithyroid drugs. The receptors originated from a woman aged 25-40 years with Graves disease. Donor details come from another sample of the same person, matched by shared clones.

Details on this clonotype: At one of its ends the junction is not consistent with the germline gene, which may arise from a read error. The V gene is TRBV18, the J gene TRBJ2-3, with 8 bases fitting TRBD2. CDR1 is KGHSH, CDR2 LQKENI, per germline. This CDR3 is 18 amino acids long. CDR3 nucleotide sequence: TGTGCCGGCTCATCCCGCGCCCCGGACGGGAGGGTCACAGATACGCAGTATTTT. Residues: CAGSSRAPDGRVTDTQYF. Full variable domain (remainder filled in from reference TRBV18 and TRBJ2-3): NAGVMQNPRHLVRRRGQEARLRCSPMKGHSHVYWYRQLPEEGLKFMVYLQKENIIDESGMPKERFSAEFPKEGPSILRIQQVVRGDSAAYFCAGSSRAPDGRVTDTQYFGPGTRLTVL.

The CDR3 sequence: CASSEMVADSPLHF. The CDR3 region has the DNA TGTGCCAGCAGTGAAATGGTAGCGGATTCACCCCTCCACTTT. This sequence joins TRBV2 and TRBJ1-6; no reliable D call. Trimming took 2 bases from V and 8 from J, leaving 10 bases between them. This CDR3 spans 14 amino acids. Germline CDR1 and CDR2: SNHLY and FYNNEI.

V usage is TRBV11-2 and J usage is TRBJ2-1, with 8 bases that match TRBD2. Germline V gives CDR1 SGHAT, CDR2 FQNNGV. Trimming removed 4 bases from V and 4 bases from J; junction bases left unmatched: 18. This CDR3 comprises 19 residues. The CDR3 loop reads CASSSRGAGEPRKYNEQFF. CDR3 in DNA: TGTGCCAGCAGCTCCCGAGGAGCGGGGGAACCGAGGAAGTACAATGAGCAGTTCTTC.

Many counts were recorded for this clonotype. The V gene is TRBV7-8, the J gene TRBJ2-5; D possibly matches TRBD1 or TRBD2 (5 bases each). Germline-derived CDR1 and CDR2 are SGHVS and FQNEAQ. The length of the CDR3 is 15 residues. Deletions cut 5 bases from V and 5 bases from J, with 18 bases between. The CDR3 here is CASSPGLVGEETQYF. The CDR3 DNA reads TGTGCCAGCAGCCCAGGTCTAGTGGGGGAGGAGACCCAGTACTTC.

This clonotype showed up many times. As DNA, the CDR3 is TGTGCCATCGACAGGGAATCAAGCTCCTACGAGCAGTACTTC. Its translation: CAIDRESSSYEQYF. The chain carries TRBV6-1 and TRBJ2-7, with 7 bases that match TRBD1. With 10 bases clipped from V and 0 bases from J, the junction kept 9 bases outside the gene matches. Germline V gene data show CDR1 as MNHNS and CDR2 as SASEGT. The CDR3 consists of 14 residues.

The rearrangement links TRBV4-1 to TRBJ1-2; D is ambiguous. V shed 0 bases and J shed 1 base, with 6 bases lying between them. This CDR3 region has 14 residues. Germline CDR1 and CDR2: MGHRA and YSYEKL. Here the CDR3 reads CASSQDSNNYGYTF. CDR3 DNA: TGCGCCAGCAGCCAAGACTCAAATAACTATGGCTACACCTTC.

There are a few counts of this clonotype. Sequence at one end of the junction differs from germline and may be a read error. This chain connects TRBV27 to TRBJ1-4, with 11 bases lining up with TRBD1. This CDR3 is built from 13 residues. Germline CDR1 MNHEY, CDR2 SMNVEV (reference sequence). The CDR3 region is CASAGDRGTKPFF. The DNA of the CDR3 is TGTGCCAGCGCAGGGGACAGGGGGACTAAACCGTTTTTT.

Only a few counts were recorded for this clonotype. The genes are TRBV18 and TRBJ1-1; no clear D. V lost 4 bases, J lost 11 bases, and 11 bases lay in between. CDR1 and CDR2 from the germline V gene are KGHSH and LQKENI. The length of the CDR3 is 11 residues. The CDR3 nucleotides are TGTGCCAGCTCACATCAGGTGTGGGCTTTCTTT. This gives the protein CASSHQVWAFF.

V usage is TRBV20-1 and J usage is TRBJ2-1; TRBD2 matches 9 bases. The V segment lost 3 bases and the J segment 9 bases; nucleotides outside the gene matches: 6. The CDR3 sequence is 13 residues long. Germline CDR1 reads DFQATT; CDR2 reads SNEGSKA (reference sequence). The CDR3 sequence is CSASPGLAIEQFF. DNA for the CDR3: TGCAGTGCTAGCCCGGGACTAGCTATTGAGCAGTTCTTC.

The gene calls are TRBV6-1 and TRBJ1-1; 10 bases match TRBD1. The CDR3 covers 14 residues. V lost 4 bases to trimming and J lost 4 bases; unmatched junction nucleotides: 3. Germline CDR1 and CDR2: MNHNS and SASEGT. The CDR3 sequence is CASSAGQGPTEAFF. In nucleotides, the CDR3 is TGTGCCAGCAGTGCGGGACAGGGGCCCACTGAAGCTTTCTTT.

This clonotype occurred many times. This sequence joins TRBV11-2 and TRBJ2-3, with D possibly matching TRBD2 (6 bases). Germline V gives CDR1 SGHAT, CDR2 FQNNGV. The CDR3 loop spans 16 amino acids. V was shortened by 6 bases and J by 0 bases, with 16 bases between the two germline ends. CDR3 bases: TGTGCCAGCAGACGCGGGGTGGGCCTCAGCACAGATACGCAGTATTTT. This codes for CASRRGVGLSTDTQYF. The full variable domain, in which reference TRBV11-2 and TRBJ2-3 provide the parts outside the CDR3, is EAGVAQSPRYKIIEKRQSVAFWCNPISGHATLYWYQQILGQGPKLLIQFQNNGVVDDSQLPKDRFSAERLKGVDSTLKIQPAKLEDSAVYLCASRRGVGLSTDTQYFGPGTRLTVL.

Worth noting for this clonotype: It may be a read error: a sequence one base away is much more abundant. No conserved phenylalanine or tryptophan is present at the end of the CDR3, so a read error is the likely explanation. The chain employs TRBV29-1 and TRBJ1-1; 11 bases match TRBD1. Looked up from germline, CDR1 is SQVTM and CDR2 is ANQGSEA. The CDR3 spans 14 residues. Trimming removed 8 bases from V and 5 bases from J; junction bases left unmatched: 10. CDR3 sequence: CSCVTGTGGTEAFL. The CDR3 DNA reads as TGCAGCTGTGTAACCGGGACAGGGGGGACTGAAGCTTTCCTT.

This clonotype has only a few counts. The J gene is TRBJ1-5, the V gene TRBV4-3; 8 nucleotides match TRBD1. The CDR3 extends over 16 amino acids. J gave up 6 bases and V 1 base, and 8 bases lay outside the gene matches. Germline-derived CDR1 and CDR2 are LGHNA and YSLEER. CDR3: CASSQGATGVPQPQHF. In nucleotides, the CDR3 is TGCGCCAGCAGCCAAGGGGCGACAGGGGTCCCTCAGCCCCAGCATTTT.

In this sample, this clonotype turned up many times. The chain links TRBV28 to TRBJ2-7, with D possibly called TRBD1 or TRBD2 (5 bases each). Germline-derived CDR1 and CDR2 are MDHEN and SYDVKM. The ends were cut back, 6 bases at V and 2 bases at J, with 14 bases in the middle. CDR3 size: 14 residues. The DNA of the CDR3 is TGTGCCAGCAGGGAAACAGGAGGACCCTACGAGCAGTACTTC. Translating gives CASRETGGPYEQYF. Full variable domain (rest looked up from reference TRBV28 and TRBJ2-7): DVKVTQSSRYLVKRTGEKVFLECVQDMDHENMFWYRQDPGLGLRLIYFSYDVKMKEKGDIPEGYSVSREKKERFSLILESASTNQTSMYLCASRETGGPYEQYFGPGTRLTVT.